This T cell receptor (beta chain) came from a study of T cell repertoires in cytomegalovirus infection. In the study overall: The study used recently identified HLA-C-restricted and well-studied HLA-B-restricted CMV epitopes. TCR beta signatures that were public indicated CMV infection and matching HLA type. Whole-study findings and limits: Totalled public TCR beta family frequency picked out people who carried CMV plus the relevant HLA. Dominating the ex vivo response were TCR beta clonotypes that were CMV-specific and HLA-C-restricted.

TCRdb re-derived calls from the reads in MiXCR, one entry per CDR3 protein. The table includes about a million distinct CDR3 sequences, roughly 31% detected once. This clonotype was seen many times. No antigen is known for it. Per germline, CDR1 SEHNR and CDR2 FQNEAQ (reference sequence). The CDR3 runs 16 residues. Trimming removed 5 bases at V and 3 bases at J, with 18 bases between. The specimen comprised cultured CD8+ T cells from PBMCs, sampled from culture after CMV antigen stimulation. The chain carries TRBV7-9 and TRBJ2-3; D may correspond to TRBD1 or TRBD2 (6 bases each). This sequence originates from a human donor in good health (CMV status not recorded). Some clones in this sample may be carry-over from other donors' samples. The CDR3 DNA is TGTGCCAGCAGCGCGCGGTATGGGGGGCTGACAGATACGCAGTATTTT. Amino acids: CASSARYGGLTDTQYF.